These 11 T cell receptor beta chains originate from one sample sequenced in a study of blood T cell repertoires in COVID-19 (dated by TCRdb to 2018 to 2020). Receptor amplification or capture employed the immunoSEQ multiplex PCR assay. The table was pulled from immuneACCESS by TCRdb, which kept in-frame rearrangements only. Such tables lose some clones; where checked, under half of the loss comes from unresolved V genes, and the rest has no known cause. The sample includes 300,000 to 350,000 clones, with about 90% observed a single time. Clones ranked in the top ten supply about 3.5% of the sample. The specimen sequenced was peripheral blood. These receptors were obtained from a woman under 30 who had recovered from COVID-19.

For the CDR3, the DNA is TGTGCCAGTAGCCTCCGGACAGGGGACACAGATACGCAGTATTTT. This codes for CASSLRTGDTDTQYF. The V gene is TRBV19, the J gene TRBJ2-3; 9 bases align to TRBD1. The CDR3 has 15 residues. Germline V CDR1 and CDR2: LNHDA, SQIVND (reference sequence). The V and J ends lost 6 bases and 2 bases, in that order; junction bases with no gene match: 6.

The CDR3 region is CASSPGTDAHLNTEAFF. The CDR3 DNA follows: TGCGCCAGCAGCCCAGGGACTGATGCCCATCTGAACACTGAAGCTTTCTTT. This rearrangement joins TRBV5-1 to TRBJ1-1; tentatively, D is TRBD1 (5 bases). CDR1 is SGHRS and CDR2 is YFSETQ in the germline V gene. This CDR3 has 17 residues. The ends were cut back, 4 bases at V and 0 bases at J, with 19 bases in the middle. Using reference TRBV5-1 and TRBJ1-1 for the parts outside the CDR3, the full variable domain is KAGVTQTPRYLIKTRGQQVTLSCSPISGHRSVSWYQQTPGQGLQFLFEYFSETQRNKGNFPGRFSGRQFSNSRSEMNVSTLELGDSALYLCASSPGTDAHLNTEAFFGQGTRLTVV.

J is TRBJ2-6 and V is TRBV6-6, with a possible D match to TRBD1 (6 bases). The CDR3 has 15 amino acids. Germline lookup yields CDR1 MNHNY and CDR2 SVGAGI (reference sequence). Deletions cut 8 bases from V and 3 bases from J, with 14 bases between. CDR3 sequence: CASQGGRFGANVLTF. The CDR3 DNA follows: TGTGCCAGCCAAGGGGGAAGGTTTGGGGCCAACGTCCTGACTTTC.

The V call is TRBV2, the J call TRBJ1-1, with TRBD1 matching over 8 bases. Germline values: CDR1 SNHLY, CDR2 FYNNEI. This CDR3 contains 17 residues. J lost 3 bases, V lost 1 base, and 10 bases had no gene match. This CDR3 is CASSEGAGGGRYTEAFF. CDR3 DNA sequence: TGTGCCAGCAGTGAAGGCGCAGGGGGCGGTCGTTACACTGAAGCTTTCTTT.

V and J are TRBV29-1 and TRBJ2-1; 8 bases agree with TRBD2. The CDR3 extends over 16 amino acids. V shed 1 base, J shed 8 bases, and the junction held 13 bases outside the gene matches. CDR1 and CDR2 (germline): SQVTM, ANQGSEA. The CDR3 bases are TGCAGCGTTGAAGGTCTGGTAAGCGGGAGTTTGTATGAGCAGTTCTTC. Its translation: CSVEGLVSGSLYEQFF.

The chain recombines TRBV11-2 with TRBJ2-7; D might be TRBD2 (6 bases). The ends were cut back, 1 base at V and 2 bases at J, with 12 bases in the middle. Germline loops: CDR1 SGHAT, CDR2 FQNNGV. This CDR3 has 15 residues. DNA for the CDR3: TGTGCCAGCAGCTTAGGTCTTAGCGGAGCCTACGAGCAGTACGTC. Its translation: CASSLGLSGAYEQYV.

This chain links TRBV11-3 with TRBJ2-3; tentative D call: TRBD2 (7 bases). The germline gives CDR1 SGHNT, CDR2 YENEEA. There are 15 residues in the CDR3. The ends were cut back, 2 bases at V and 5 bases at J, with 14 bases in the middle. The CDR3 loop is CASSLMGGGGDTQYF. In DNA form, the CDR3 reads TGTGCCAGCAGCTTAATGGGAGGGGGAGGAGATACGCAGTATTTT.

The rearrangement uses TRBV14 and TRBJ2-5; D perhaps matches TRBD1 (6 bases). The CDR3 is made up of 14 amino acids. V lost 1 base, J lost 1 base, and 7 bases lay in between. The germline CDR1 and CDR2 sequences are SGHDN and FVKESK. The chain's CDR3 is CASSQGRGQETQYF. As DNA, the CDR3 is TGTGCCAGCAGCCAAGGCAGGGGCCAAGAGACCCAGTACTTC. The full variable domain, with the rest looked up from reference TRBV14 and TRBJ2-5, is EAGVTQFPSHSVIEKGQTVTLRCDPISGHDNLYWYRRVMGKEIKFLLHFVKESKQDESGMPNNRFLAERTGGTYSTLKVQPAELEDSGVYFCASSQGRGQETQYFGPGTRLLVL.

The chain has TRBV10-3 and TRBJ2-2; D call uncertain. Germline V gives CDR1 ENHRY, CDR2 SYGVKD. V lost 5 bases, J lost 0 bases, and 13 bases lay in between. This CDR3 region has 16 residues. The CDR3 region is CAISPLARTNTGELFF. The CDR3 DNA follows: TGTGCCATCAGTCCCTTGGCACGTACGAACACCGGGGAGCTGTTTTTT.

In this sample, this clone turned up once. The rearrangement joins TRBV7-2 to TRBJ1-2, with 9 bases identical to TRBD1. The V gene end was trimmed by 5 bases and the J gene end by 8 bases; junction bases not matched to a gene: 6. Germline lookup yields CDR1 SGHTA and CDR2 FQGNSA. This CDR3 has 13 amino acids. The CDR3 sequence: CASSPRTGDGYTF. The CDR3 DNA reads TGTGCCAGCAGCCCCAGGACAGGGGACGGCTACACCTTC.

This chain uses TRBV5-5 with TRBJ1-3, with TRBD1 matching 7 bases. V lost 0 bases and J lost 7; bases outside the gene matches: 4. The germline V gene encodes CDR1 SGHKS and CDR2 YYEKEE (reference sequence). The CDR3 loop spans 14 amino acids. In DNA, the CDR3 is TGTGCCAGCAGCTTGGTTCCAGGGGGTAACACCATATATTTT. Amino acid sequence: CASSLVPGGNTIYF.